A selection of T cell receptor beta chains follows, all from one sample in a study of T-cell memory formation after mild COVID-19. TCRdb processed the 5' RACE reads anew with MiXCR; each CDR3 protein has one entry. Of approximately 250,000 distinct CDR3 sequences listed, roughly 15% were seen once; the top ten hold around a fifth. The specimen was PBMCs or a T cell subset sorted from them (not recorded which). These TCRs come from a man younger than 30 who had mild COVID-19 (a few samples of this study predate the infection). Cell type and time point are not known. The CDR3 runs from the conserved cysteine through the conserved F or W. D genes are given only for firm matches. Clone size, where shown, is once, few, many, or a class for clones that have expanded.

d_call	clone_size	j_call	v_call	cdr3_aa	cdr3_nt
TRBD1	-	TRBJ2-7	TRBV9	CASSGTGTGAYYEQYF	TGTGCCAGCAGCGGGACCGGGACAGGGGCTTACTACGAGCAGTACTTC
-	few	TRBJ2-2	TRBV4-1	CASKKNTGELFF	TGCGCCAGCAAAAAGAACACCGGGGAGCTGTTTTTT
TRBD2	few	TRBJ2-5	TRBV4-3	CASSQWLAGPQETQYF	TGCGCCAGCAGCCAATGGCTAGCGGGGCCCCAAGAGACCCAGTACTTC
-	few	TRBJ2-5	TRBV21-1	CAKSETQYF	TGTGCCAAAAGTGAGACCCAGTACTTC
-	few	TRBJ2-5	TRBV6-6	CASAGRAQETQYF	TGTGCCAGCGCAGGCAGGGCCCAAGAGACCCAGTACTTC
-	few	TRBJ2-7	TRBV20-1	CSARGSGAQYF	TGCAGTGCTAGGGGGAGCGGAGCGCAGTACTTC
-	-	TRBJ1-2	TRBV29-1	CSVGPAGQFDGYTF	TGCAGCGTTGGCCCCGCCGGACAGTTCGATGGCTACACCTTC
TRBD2	-	TRBJ2-3	TRBV10-2	CASRGGEWGTDTQYF	TGCGCCAGCAGGGGGGGGGAGTGGGGCACAGATACGCAGTATTTT
-	-	TRBJ2-5	TRBV4-1	CASSNMYTQYQETQYF	TGCGCCAGCAGCAATATGTACACTCAGTACCAAGAGACCCAGTACTTC
-	many	TRBJ2-1	TRBV7-2	CASSLGLLNEQFF	TGTGCCAGCAGCTTAGGGCTCCTTAATGAGCAGTTCTTC
-	-	TRBJ1-6	TRBV11-2	CASSSQGRERSPLHF	TGTGCCAGCAGCTCCCAGGGGAGGGAGCGATCACCCCTCCACTTT
TRBD1	-	TRBJ2-3	TRBV29-1	CSIRTGASTDTQYF	TGCAGCATCCGGACAGGGGCTAGCACAGATACGCAGTATTTT
-	few	TRBJ1-1	TRBV18	CASSPLDLGAEAFF	TGTGCCAGCTCACCCCTTGACCTGGGCGCTGAAGCTTTCTTT
-	-	TRBJ2-5	TRBV7-9	CASRLTRDTQETQYF	TGTGCCAGCAGGCTAACGCGGGACACCCAAGAGACCCAGTACTTC
-	few	TRBJ2-3	TRBV12-3/TRBV12-4	CASSFHFGHGLGTQYF	TGTGCCAGCAGTTTTCATTTTGGACACGGATTGGGTACGCAGTATTTT
-	few	TRBJ2-1	TRBV4-2	CASSQGSQDSYNEQFF	TGTGCCAGCAGCCAAGGCAGTCAGGACTCCTACAATGAGCAGTTCTTC
-	once	TRBJ1-5	TRBV12-3/TRBV12-4	CASSPLGDGNQPQHF	TGTGCCAGCAGTCCACTGGGGGATGGCAATCAGCCCCAGCATTTT
-	-	TRBJ2-5	TRBV12-3/TRBV12-4	CASSSPALRETQYF	TGTGCCAGCAGTTCCCCAGCTCTGAGAGAGACCCAGTACTTC
-	many	TRBJ1-1	TRBV5-1	CASSLRGSGTEAFF	TGCGCCAGCAGCTTGCGGGGGTCGGGCACTGAAGCTTTCTTT
-	-	TRBJ2-7	TRBV12-3/TRBV12-4	CASSGGQLFYEQYF	TGTGCCAGCAGTGGGGGGCAACTCTTCTACGAGCAGTACTTC
-	-	TRBJ2-3	TRBV29-1	CSVELRDTGTDTQYF	TGCAGCGTTGAATTGAGGGACACCGGCACAGATACGCAGTATTTT
TRBD1	-	TRBJ2-3	TRBV12-3/TRBV12-4	CASKPGQHTDTQYF	TGTGCCAGCAAGCCGGGACAGCACACAGATACGCAGTATTTT
-	few	TRBJ1-3	TRBV28	CASSLPSGDGNTIYF	TGTGCCAGCAGTTTACCGTCCGGCGATGGAAACACCATATATTTT
-	few	TRBJ2-5	TRBV19	CASSIRGTETQYF	TGTGCCAGTAGTATAAGGGGTACGGAGACCCAGTACTTC
-	few	TRBJ1-1	TRBV14	CASSQVGGEAFF	TGTGCCAGCAGCCAAGTTGGAGGGGAAGCTTTCTTT
TRBD1	-	TRBJ2-5	TRBV11-2	CASSQLTGGRIKTQYF	TGTGCCAGCAGCCAACTGACAGGGGGGCGCATTAAGACCCAGTACTTC